These 4 T cell receptor beta chains originate from one sample sequenced in a study of cytomegalovirus exposure and HLA in healthy donors. Generated by immunoSEQ multiplex PCR, the TCRdb table keeps only in-frame clones and is missing some. The sample carries about 110,000 clones, 88% recorded once. Sequencing input: PBMCs. These receptors all come from a woman between 18 and 29 years old in good health and CMV-seropositive.

V and J are TRBV29-1 and TRBJ2-7, with 9 bases lining up with TRBD1. The CDR3 has 12 amino acids. Germline CDR1 is SQVTM and CDR2 is ANQGSEA. Germline trimming cut 7 bases from V and 7 bases from J; bases unmatched to any gene: 8. The CDR3 here is CSATGTGREQYF. DNA for the CDR3: TGCAGCGCCACCGGGACAGGGAGGGAGCAGTACTTC.

The gene calls are TRBV7-9 and TRBJ2-7; D uncertain. The CDR3 covers 15 residues. V was pared by 1 base and J by 5 bases, with 15 bases between. Germline V gene data show CDR1 as SEHNR and CDR2 as FQNEAQ (reference sequence). In nucleotides, the CDR3 is TGTGCCAGCAGCTTAGTAAGCTTACAGTCCCACGAGCAGTACTTC. It encodes CASSLVSLQSHEQYF.

The chain joins TRBV5-4 to TRBJ1-6, with 7 bases that match TRBD1. The CDR3 consists of 15 residues. V was pared by 4 bases and J by 5 bases, with 6 bases of the junction left unmatched. Per germline, CDR1 SGHNT and CDR2 YYREEE (reference sequence). CDR3 coding DNA: TGTGCCAGCAGCGACGGGACAGCAAATAATTCACCCCTCCACTTT. Its protein product is CASSDGTANNSPLHF.

This chain connects TRBV21-1 to TRBJ1-1; no check of the table's D call, TRBD1, against the DNA was made. TRBV21-1 is flagged as a pseudogene. The CDR3 spans 19 residues. CDR3 nucleotides: TGTGCCAGCAGCAAAGAGGGGCAGGGGGACAGGCTAAGGGGGACTGAAGCTTTCTTT. Its translation: CASSKEGQGDRLRGTEAFF.